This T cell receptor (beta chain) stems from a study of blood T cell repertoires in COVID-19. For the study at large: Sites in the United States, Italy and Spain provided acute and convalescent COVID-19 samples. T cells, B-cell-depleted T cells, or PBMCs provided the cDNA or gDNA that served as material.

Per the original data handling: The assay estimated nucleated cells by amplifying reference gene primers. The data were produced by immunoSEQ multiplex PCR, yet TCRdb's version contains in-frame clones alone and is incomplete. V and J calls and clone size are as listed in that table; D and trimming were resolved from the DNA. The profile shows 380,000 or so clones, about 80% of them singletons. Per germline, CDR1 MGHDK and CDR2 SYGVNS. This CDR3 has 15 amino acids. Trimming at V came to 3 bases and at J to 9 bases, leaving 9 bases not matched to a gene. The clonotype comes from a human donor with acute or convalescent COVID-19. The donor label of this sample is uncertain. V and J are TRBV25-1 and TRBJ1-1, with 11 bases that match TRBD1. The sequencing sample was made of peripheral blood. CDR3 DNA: TGTGCCAGCAGTGATTTCGGACAGGGGGCTCGAAAAGCTTTCTTT. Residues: CASSDFGQGARKAFF.